These 27 T cell receptor beta chains share one sample of origin, sequenced in a study of graft-versus-host responses after intestinal transplantation. Using immunoSEQ multiplex PCR, the repertoire was profiled, and TCRdb retains in-frame clones only, with some absent. The sample records around 23,000 clones, around 96% being singletons. Sequences were derived from PBMCs, sampled roughly 30 days after intestinal transplant. The receptors were gathered from a human patient who received an intestinal transplant, so some T cells may come from the graft donor.

The chain couples TRBV11-3 to TRBJ2-1; D is undetermined. Germline lookup yields CDR1 SGHNT and CDR2 YENEEA. V lost 5 bases and J lost 5, with 10 bases in between. CDR3 size: 13 residues. The CDR3 loop reads CASSLTANNEQFF. The CDR3 DNA is TGTGCCAGCAGCCTAACAGCTAACAATGAGCAGTTCTTC. The full variable domain, completed using reference TRBV11-3 and TRBJ2-1, is EAGVVQSPRYKIIEKKQPVAFWCNPISGHNTLYWYLQNLGQGPELLIRYENEEAVDDSQLPKDRFSAERLKGVDSTLKIQPAELGDSAVYLCASSLTANNEQFFGPGTRLTVL.

The gene calls are TRBV18 and TRBJ1-1; D is uncertain. The germline CDR1 and CDR2 sequences are KGHSH and LQKENI. This CDR3 spans 15 amino acids. V was trimmed by 2 bases and J by 6 bases, leaving 16 bases between them. This CDR3 is CASSPASTFVAEAFF. The CDR3 DNA reads TGTGCCAGCTCACCAGCGTCCACTTTCGTCGCTGAAGCTTTCTTT.

This clone was found once. The chain carries TRBV11-2 and TRBJ2-5, with 7 bases that match TRBD2. The CDR3 has 13 residues. V shed 8 bases, J shed 2 bases, and the junction held 5 bases outside the gene matches. CDR1 is SGHAT and CDR2 is FQNNGV in the germline V gene. The CDR3: CASFGGGQETQYF. Here the CDR3 DNA reads TGTGCCAGCTTTGGCGGGGGACAAGAGACCCAGTACTTC.

This clone was recorded only once. The gene calls are TRBV7-9 and TRBJ2-3, with 8 bases aligning to TRBD1. The CDR3 has 15 residues. The J segment lost 2 bases and the V segment lost 5 bases, leaving 6 bases of the junction unmatched. Germline V gene lookup returns CDR1 SEHNR and CDR2 FQNEAQ (reference sequence). The CDR3 DNA reads TGTGCCAGCAGCCCAGAGACAGGGGCCACAGATACGCAGTATTTT. This encodes CASSPETGATDTQYF.

This rearrangement joins TRBV29-1 to TRBJ2-1; TRBD2 aligns across 9 bases. The junction had 11 bases not matched to a gene; V was cut back by 7 bases and J by 4 bases. Germline V gives CDR1 SQVTM, CDR2 ANQGSEA. The CDR3 totals 15 residues. The CDR3 region has the DNA TGCAGCGCAATGGGAGGACTAGCGATGTACAATGAGCAGTTCTTC. It translates to CSAMGGLAMYNEQFF.

The J gene is TRBJ1-2, the V gene TRBV4-3; D remains ambiguous. Per the germline V gene, CDR1 is LGHNA and CDR2 is YSLEER. Trimming removed 2 bases at V and 2 bases at J, with 9 bases between. The CDR3 runs 14 residues. The CDR3 protein is CASSQTPGNYGYTF. CDR3 DNA: TGCGCCAGCAGCCAAACACCGGGGAACTATGGCTACACCTTC.

The J gene is TRBJ1-5, the V gene TRBV30, with 8 positions matching TRBD1. The CDR3 consists of 13 residues. The germline CDR1 and CDR2 sequences are GTSNPN and SVGIG (reference sequence). The V and J ends lost 0 bases and 5 bases, in that order; junction bases with no gene match: 0. The CDR3 protein is CAWSVQGDQPQHF. The DNA of the CDR3 is TGTGCCTGGAGTGTACAGGGGGATCAGCCCCAGCATTTT.

The chain has TRBV4-1 and TRBJ1-4, with D uncertain. The CDR3 is made up of 15 amino acids. V was cut by 3 bases and J by 5 bases, with 13 bases left in between. Germline CDR1 and CDR2: MGHRA and YSYEKL. The CDR3 spells CASSHPWGENEKLFF. CDR3 nucleotide sequence: TGCGCCAGCAGCCACCCATGGGGAGAGAATGAAAAACTGTTTTTT.

Details on this clone: Other DNA sequences in this sample translate to the same CDR3. The genes are TRBV4-1 and TRBJ1-2; D possibly corresponds to TRBD1 (6 bases). Trimming removed 0 bases from V and 3 bases from J, with 8 bases in between. The CDR3 is 14 amino acids. Germline loops: CDR1 MGHRA, CDR2 YSYEKL. The CDR3 spells CASSQDRGDYGYTF. CDR3 bases: TGCGCCAGCAGCCAAGATAGGGGGGACTATGGCTACACCTTC.

The rearrangement joins TRBV11-2 to TRBJ2-1, with no clear D. The germline V gene has CDR1 SGHAT and CDR2 FQNNGV. CDR3 size: 13 residues. Trimming cost V 6 bases and J 0 bases, with 6 bases left between them. For the CDR3, the DNA is TGTGCCAGCAGTTACGGCTCCTACAATGAGCAGTTCTTC. The encoded protein is CASSYGSYNEQFF.

V and J are TRBV30 and TRBJ1-1, with D uncertain. Germline values: CDR1 GTSNPN, CDR2 SVGIG (reference sequence). The CDR3 has 13 residues. Trimming cost V 0 bases and J 4 bases, with 9 bases left between them. This chain's CDR3 is CAWSVAKGTEAFF. CDR3 nucleotide sequence: TGTGCCTGGAGTGTAGCAAAGGGCACTGAAGCTTTCTTT.

The rearrangement links TRBV7-9 to TRBJ2-7, with 11 positions matching TRBD2. The trim removed 5 bases at V and 2 bases at J, leaving 5 bases unmatched. In germline, CDR1 is SEHNR, CDR2 FQNEAQ (reference sequence). The CDR3 covers 15 residues. Written as DNA, the CDR3 is TGTGCCAGCAGCCCCGGGACTAGCGGTCCCTACGAGCAGTACTTC. Translation gives CASSPGTSGPYEQYF.

The chain carries TRBV27 and TRBJ1-6; D call uncertain. There are 15 residues in the CDR3. V was cut by 5 bases and J by 6 bases, with 14 bases left in between. CDR1 and CDR2 (germline): MNHEY, SMNVEV (reference sequence). In nucleotides, the CDR3 is TGTGCCAGCAGTCCCCGGTCGGGAGTTAATTCACCCCTCCACTTT. Its protein product is CASSPRSGVNSPLHF.

The chain employs TRBV6-6 and TRBJ1-2; D ambiguous. CDR1 is MNHNY, CDR2 SVGAGI, per germline (reference sequence). This CDR3 spans 15 amino acids. V was trimmed by 0 bases and J by 6 bases, leaving 14 bases between them. The DNA of the CDR3 is TGTGCCAGCAGTTACTCCCTAGGGCCGGAGGATGGCTACACCTTC. Protein product: CASSYSLGPEDGYTF.

The genes are TRBV18 and TRBJ1-5; tentative D call: TRBD1 (5 bases). The CDR3 consists of 13 residues. The V gene's germline CDR1 is KGHSH and CDR2 LQKENI. Between the trimmed V and J ends, which lost 6 bases and 3 bases, there was a span of 9 bases. Here the CDR3 DNA reads TGTGCCAGCTCCACAGGAACCAATCAGCCCCAGCATTTT. As protein: CASSTGTNQPQHF.

This clone appeared a few times. The genes are TRBV6-6 and TRBJ2-7; 8 bases are shared with TRBD1. V gave up 8 bases and J gave up 2 bases; unmatched junction bases: 5. The CDR3 runs 13 residues. Germline-derived CDR1 and CDR2 are MNHNY and SVGAGI (reference sequence). The CDR3 protein is CASRTGWAYEQYF. The CDR3 bases are TGTGCCAGCCGGACAGGGTGGGCCTACGAGCAGTACTTC.

CDR3: CASSLKPGTELEAFF. The CDR3 DNA reads TGTGCCAGCAGTCTCAAACCGGGGACAGAACTAGAAGCTTTCTTT. This chain uses TRBV28 with TRBJ1-1; TRBD1 matches 7 bases. Germline CDR1 reads MDHEN; CDR2 reads SYDVKM. The CDR3 has 15 amino acids. V trimming: 5 bases; J trimming: 8 bases; junction bases outside the gene matches: 14.

The chain uses TRBV9 and TRBJ2-7; no firm D call. V was pared by 3 bases and J by 5 bases, with 9 bases between. The germline V gene has CDR1 SGDLS and CDR2 YYNGEE. CDR3 length: 12 residues. CDR3 nucleotide sequence: TGTGCCAGCAGCGGCCTCATGGACGAGCAGTACTTC. Its translation: CASSGLMDEQYF.

This sequence joins TRBV7-2 and TRBJ2-1; 9 nucleotides match TRBD1. V shed 5 bases, J shed 4 bases, and the junction held 6 bases outside the gene matches. CDR1 and CDR2 (germline): SGHTA, FQGNSA. The CDR3 sequence is 15 residues long. In nucleotides, the CDR3 is TGTGCCAGCAGCCGCCGGGACAGGGTGTACAATGAGCAGTTCTTC. Amino acid sequence: CASSRRDRVYNEQFF.

This chain uses TRBV21-1 with TRBJ1-1; the D segment call TRBD1 is taken from the table without a DNA check. TRBV21-1 is flagged as a pseudogene. The CDR3 has 17 residues. The CDR3 sequence is CASSKGSIGQGGTEAFF. The CDR3 DNA sequence: TGTGCCAGCAGCAAAGGAAGTATAGGACAGGGTGGGACTGAAGCTTTCTTT.

The CDR3 coding sequence is TGTGCCAGCAGGGACAGGGAGGTAGATACGCAGTATTTT. It encodes CASRDREVDTQYF. The chain uses TRBV6-5 and TRBJ2-3; the match to TRBD1 covers 8 bases. From germline, CDR1 is MNHEY and CDR2 SVGAGI. There are 13 residues in the CDR3. V trimming: 6 bases; J trimming: 5 bases; junction bases outside the gene matches: 4.

The chain has TRBV5-6 and TRBJ2-7; D may match TRBD1 or TRBD2 (6 bases each). The germline V gene encodes CDR1 SGHDT and CDR2 YYEEEE. V lost 4 bases to trimming and J lost 0 bases, with 14 bases between them. This CDR3 contains 15 residues. In DNA form, the CDR3 reads TGTGCCAGCAGCCCGGATACGGGGGCCTCCTACGAGCAGTACTTC. As protein: CASSPDTGASYEQYF.

The chain couples TRBV7-9 to TRBJ1-6; weak D call: TRBD1 (5 bases). Germline assignment: CDR1 SEHNR and CDR2 FQNEAQ (reference sequence). V dropped 5 bases and J dropped 0 bases, with 11 bases sitting between them. The CDR3 contains 16 residues. CDR3 bases: TGTGCCAGCAGCCTTATAGACAGCTCCTATAATTCACCCCTCCACTTT. It specifies CASSLIDSSYNSPLHF.

Turning to this clone: Compared with germline, one end of the junction differs, possibly owing to a read error. The chain has TRBV19 and TRBJ1-1, with 9 bases lining up with TRBD1. Per germline, CDR1 LNHDA and CDR2 SQIVND (reference sequence). This CDR3 has 17 amino acids. The CDR3 here is CANSIAPYGTGSTEAFF. CDR3 in DNA: TGTGCCAATAGTATAGCACCCTACGGGACAGGGAGCACTGAAGCTTTCTTT.

The CDR3 DNA is TGTGCCAGCAGCTTGGGGACGACTAGCAATGAGCAGTTCTTC. As protein: CASSLGTTSNEQFF. The chain carries TRBV7-8 and TRBJ2-1, with a possible D match to TRBD2 (6 bases). This CDR3 is built from 14 residues. Germline V gene sequence: CDR1 SGHVS, CDR2 FQNEAQ. Trimming took 3 bases from V and 6 from J, leaving 12 bases between them.

DNA of the CDR3: TGTGCCAGCAGTTACCCCCGAAGCGGCACTAACTATGGCTACACCTTC. This sequence encodes CASSYPRSGTNYGYTF. The chain joins TRBV6-6 to TRBJ1-2, with D unresolved. Trimming removed 2 bases from V and 0 bases from J, with 13 bases in between. This CDR3 region has 16 residues. Germline V lookup: CDR1 MNHNY, CDR2 SVGAGI (reference sequence).

The V gene is TRBV7-6, the J gene TRBJ2-3; 9 positions agree with TRBD2. The J segment lost 4 bases and the V segment lost 5 bases, leaving 7 bases of the junction unmatched. This CDR3 region has 15 residues. Germline V gives CDR1 SGHVS, CDR2 FNYEAQ. The CDR3, as DNA: TGTGCCAGCAGCCCTGGACTAGCGTTGGCAGATACGCAGTATTTT. This encodes CASSPGLALADTQYF.